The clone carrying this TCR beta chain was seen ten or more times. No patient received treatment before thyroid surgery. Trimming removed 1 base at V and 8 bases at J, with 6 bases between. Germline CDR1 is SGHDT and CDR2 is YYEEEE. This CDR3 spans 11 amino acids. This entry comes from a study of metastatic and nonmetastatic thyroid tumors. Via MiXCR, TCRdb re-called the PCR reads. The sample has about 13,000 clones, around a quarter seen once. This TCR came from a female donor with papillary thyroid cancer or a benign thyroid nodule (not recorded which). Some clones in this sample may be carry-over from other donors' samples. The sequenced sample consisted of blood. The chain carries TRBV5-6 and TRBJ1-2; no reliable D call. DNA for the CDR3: TGTGCCAGCAGCTTGCTGGGCGGCTACACCTTC. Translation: CASSLLGGYTF.